These 10 T cell receptor beta chains originate from one sample sequenced in a study of T cells after yellow fever vaccination. TCRdb redid the calling of the 5' RACE reads with MiXCR, one entry per CDR3 protein. The profile shows some 350,000 distinct CDR3 sequences, over 5% of them singletons. The specimen comprised PBMCs, sampled 5 days after the yellow fever booster vaccination. These TCRs come from a man aged 25 to 45 who received the YFV17D yellow fever vaccine.

This clonotype was recorded once. The chain has TRBV5-1 and TRBJ2-6; possible D gene TRBD1, 5 bases. This CDR3 spans 16 amino acids. Germline V CDR1 and CDR2: SGHRS, YFSETQ. Trimming removed 2 bases at V and 4 bases at J, with 13 bases between. The CDR3 is CASSFTQGSGANVLTF. CDR3 DNA: TGCGCCAGCAGCTTCACCCAGGGCTCCGGGGCCAACGTCCTGACTTTC.

The rearrangement uses TRBV20-1 and TRBJ2-3; D ambiguous. This CDR3 contains 15 residues. Trimming took 2 bases from V and 0 from J, leaving 12 bases between them. Looked up from germline, CDR1 is DFQATT and CDR2 is SNEGSKA (reference sequence). CDR3 sequence (DNA): TGCAGTGCTAGATCGCCGGCTGCAAGCACAGATACGCAGTATTTT. It codes for CSARSPAASTDTQYF.

This clonotype was counted many times. The CDR3 loop reads CATSDFGQGPGELFF. The CDR3 DNA reads TGTGCCACCAGTGATTTCGGACAGGGTCCCGGGGAGCTGTTTTTT. The chain joins TRBV24-1 to TRBJ2-2; 8 bases match TRBD1. Looked up from germline, CDR1 is KGHDR and CDR2 is SFDVKD. Trimming cost V 1 base and J 6 bases; bases outside gene matches: 3. CDR3 length: 15 amino acids.

Ten or more counts support this clonotype. The genes are TRBV5-1 and TRBJ2-2; D is unclear. CDR1 and CDR2 from the germline V gene are SGHRS and YFSETQ. The CDR3 is made up of 13 amino acids. Trimming pared 6 bases from V and 2 bases from J, leaving 8 bases between. The CDR3 DNA follows: TGCGCCAGCACCTCCGAAAACACCGGGGAGCTGTTTTTT. Translation: CASTSENTGELFF.

The chain carries TRBV5-1 and TRBJ2-5, with D possibly TRBD2 on 5 matching bases. Germline assignment: CDR1 SGHRS and CDR2 YFSETQ. The CDR3 length is 15 residues. V lost 4 bases, J lost 2 bases, and 15 bases lay in between. CDR3 in amino acids: CASSPGTGSQETQYF. The CDR3 DNA reads TGCGCCAGCAGCCCGGGAACGGGAAGTCAAGAGACCCAGTACTTC.

This clonotype came up a few times. This CDR3 is CASSPRANEGQQFF. CDR3 nucleotide sequence: TGTGCCAGCTCACCACGGGCCAATGAGGGACAGCAGTTCTTC. The chain uses TRBV18 and TRBJ2-1; D tentatively reads TRBD1 or TRBD2 (5 bases each). The V end was cut by 1 base, the J end by 11 bases, with 15 bases between. The length of the CDR3 is 14 residues. Looked up from germline, CDR1 is KGHSH and CDR2 is LQKENI. Full variable domain (rest looked up from reference TRBV18 and TRBJ2-1): NAGVMQNPRHLVRRRGQEARLRCSPMKGHSHVYWYRQLPEEGLKFMVYLQKENIIDESGMPKERFSAEFPKEGPSILRIQQVVRGDSAAYFCASSPRANEGQQFFGPGTRLTVL.

This clonotype appeared a few times. The chain joins TRBV1 to TRBJ1-1; TRBD1, the table's D call, was not compared with the DNA. TRBV1 counts as a pseudogene. This CDR3 spans 13 amino acids. DNA for the CDR3: TGCACCAGCAATGAGAGGGGGAACACTGAAGCTTTCTTT. This translates into CTSNERGNTEAFF.

The J gene is TRBJ2-2, the V gene TRBV20-1; 11 bases map to TRBD2. The CDR3 has 16 residues. The J segment lost 4 bases and the V segment lost 5 bases, leaving 9 bases of the junction unmatched. The germline V gene encodes CDR1 DFQATT and CDR2 SNEGSKA (reference sequence). The CDR3 region is CSARISGRAATGELFF. The CDR3 DNA follows: TGCAGTGCTCGTATTAGCGGGAGGGCCGCCACCGGGGAGCTGTTTTTT.

This chain links TRBV6-5 with TRBJ2-1; 14 bases fit TRBD2. V dropped 2 bases and J dropped 0; count of bases not matched to a gene: 3. The CDR3 totals 18 residues. The germline V gene encodes CDR1 MNHEY and CDR2 SVGAGI. Here the CDR3 reads CASSYRTSGRSSYNEQFF. CDR3 DNA sequence: TGTGCCAGCAGTTACCGGACTAGCGGGAGGTCCTCCTACAATGAGCAGTTCTTC.

The rearrangement joins TRBV29-1 to TRBJ2-6; unclear D gene. The CDR3 has 15 amino acids. Trimming removed 0 bases from V and 2 bases from J, with 8 bases in between. Germline CDR1 reads SQVTM; CDR2 reads ANQGSEA. CDR3 bases: TGCAGCGTTGAAGATGGAAGAACTGGGGCCAACGTCCTGACTTTC. Translating gives CSVEDGRTGANVLTF.